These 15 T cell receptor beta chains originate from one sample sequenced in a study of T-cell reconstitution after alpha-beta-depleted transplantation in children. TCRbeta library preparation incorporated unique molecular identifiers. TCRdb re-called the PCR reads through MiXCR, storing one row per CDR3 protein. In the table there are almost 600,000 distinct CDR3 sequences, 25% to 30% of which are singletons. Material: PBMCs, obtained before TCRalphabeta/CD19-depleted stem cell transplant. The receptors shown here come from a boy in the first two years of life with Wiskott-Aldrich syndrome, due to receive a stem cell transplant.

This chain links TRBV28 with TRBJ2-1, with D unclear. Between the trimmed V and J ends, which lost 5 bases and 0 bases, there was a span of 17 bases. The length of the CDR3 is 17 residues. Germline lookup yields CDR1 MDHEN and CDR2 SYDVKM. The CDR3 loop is CASSPPGKVSSYNEQFF. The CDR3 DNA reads TGTGCCAGCAGTCCTCCAGGAAAGGTGAGCTCCTACAATGAGCAGTTCTTC.

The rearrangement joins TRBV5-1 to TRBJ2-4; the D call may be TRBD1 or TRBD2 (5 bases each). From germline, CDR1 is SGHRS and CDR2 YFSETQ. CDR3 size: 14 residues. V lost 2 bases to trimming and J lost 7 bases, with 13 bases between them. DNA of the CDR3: TGCGCCAGCAGCTTCCGGGACGGATACAACATTCAGTACTTC. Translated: CASSFRDGYNIQYF. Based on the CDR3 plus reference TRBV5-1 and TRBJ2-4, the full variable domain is KAGVTQTPRYLIKTRGQQVTLSCSPISGHRSVSWYQQTPGQGLQFLFEYFSETQRNKGNFPGRFSGRQFSNSRSEMNVSTLELGDSALYLCASSFRDGYNIQYFGAGTRLSVL.

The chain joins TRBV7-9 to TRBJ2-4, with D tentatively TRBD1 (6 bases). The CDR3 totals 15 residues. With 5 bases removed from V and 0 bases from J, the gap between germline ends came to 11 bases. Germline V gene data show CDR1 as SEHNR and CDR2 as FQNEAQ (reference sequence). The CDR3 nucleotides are TGTGCCAGCAGCGGACAGTCACTAGCCAAAAACATTCAGTACTTC. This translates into CASSGQSLAKNIQYF. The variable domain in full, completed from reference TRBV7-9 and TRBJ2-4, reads DTGVSQNPRHKITKRGQNVTFRCDPISEHNRLYWYRQTLGQGPEFLTYFQNEAQLEKSRLLSDRFSAERPKGSFSTLEIQRTEQGDSAMYLCASSGQSLAKNIQYFGAGTRLSVL.

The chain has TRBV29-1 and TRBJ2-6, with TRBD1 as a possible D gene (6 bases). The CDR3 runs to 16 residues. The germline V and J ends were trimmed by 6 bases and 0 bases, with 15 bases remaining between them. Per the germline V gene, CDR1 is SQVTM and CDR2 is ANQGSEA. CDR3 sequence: CSVVGTTDSGANVLTF. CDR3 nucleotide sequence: TGCAGCGTCGTCGGGACAACAGACTCTGGGGCCAACGTCCTGACTTTC.

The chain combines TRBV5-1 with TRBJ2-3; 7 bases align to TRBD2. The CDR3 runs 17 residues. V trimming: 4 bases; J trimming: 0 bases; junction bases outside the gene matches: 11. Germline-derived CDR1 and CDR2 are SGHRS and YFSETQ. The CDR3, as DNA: TGCGCCAGCAGCGTTCGGGAGGACTTACTTAGCACAGATACGCAGTATTTT. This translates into CASSVREDLLSTDTQYF.

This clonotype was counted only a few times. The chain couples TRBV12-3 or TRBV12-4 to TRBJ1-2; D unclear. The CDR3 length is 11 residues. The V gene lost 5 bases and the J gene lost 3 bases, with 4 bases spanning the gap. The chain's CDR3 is CASSQDYGYTF. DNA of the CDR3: TGTGCCAGCAGTCAGGACTATGGCTACACCTTC.

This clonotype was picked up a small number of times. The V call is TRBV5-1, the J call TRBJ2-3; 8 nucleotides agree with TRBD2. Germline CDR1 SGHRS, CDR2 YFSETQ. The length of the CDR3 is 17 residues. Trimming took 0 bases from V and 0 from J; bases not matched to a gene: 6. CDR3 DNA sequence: TGCGCCAGCAGCTTGGCGTCTAGCGGGTTAAGCACAGATACGCAGTATTTT. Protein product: CASSLASSGLSTDTQYF.

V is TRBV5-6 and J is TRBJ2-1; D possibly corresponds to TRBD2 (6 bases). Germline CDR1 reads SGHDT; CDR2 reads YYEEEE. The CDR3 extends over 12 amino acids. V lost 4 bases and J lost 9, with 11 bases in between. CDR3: CASSRLVSEQFF. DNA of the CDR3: TGTGCCAGCAGCCGACTAGTCTCTGAGCAGTTCTTC.

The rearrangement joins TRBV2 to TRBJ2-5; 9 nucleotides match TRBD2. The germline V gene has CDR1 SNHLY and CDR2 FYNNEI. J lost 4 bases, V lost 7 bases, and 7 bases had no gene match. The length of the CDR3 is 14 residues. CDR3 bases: TGTGCCAGCATGACTAGCGGAGTGGGAGAGACCCAGTACTTC. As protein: CASMTSGVGETQYF.

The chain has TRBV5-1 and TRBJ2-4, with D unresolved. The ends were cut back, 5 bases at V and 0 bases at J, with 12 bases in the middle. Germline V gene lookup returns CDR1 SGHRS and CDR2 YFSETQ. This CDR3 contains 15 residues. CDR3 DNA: TGCGCCAGCAGATCTTATACCGTAGCCAAAAACATTCAGTACTTC. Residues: CASRSYTVAKNIQYF.

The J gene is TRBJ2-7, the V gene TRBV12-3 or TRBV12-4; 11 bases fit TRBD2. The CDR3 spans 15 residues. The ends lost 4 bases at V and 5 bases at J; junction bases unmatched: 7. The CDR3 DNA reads TGTGCCAGCAGTTACTCGACTAGCGGGACCAACGAGCAGTACTTC. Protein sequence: CASSYSTSGTNEQYF.

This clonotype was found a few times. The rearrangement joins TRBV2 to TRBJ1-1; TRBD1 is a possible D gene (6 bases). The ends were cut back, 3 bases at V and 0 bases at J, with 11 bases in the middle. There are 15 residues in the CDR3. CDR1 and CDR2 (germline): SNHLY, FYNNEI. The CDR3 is CASSETGQMNTEAFF. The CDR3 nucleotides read TGTGCCAGCAGTGAGACGGGACAAATGAACACTGAAGCTTTCTTT.

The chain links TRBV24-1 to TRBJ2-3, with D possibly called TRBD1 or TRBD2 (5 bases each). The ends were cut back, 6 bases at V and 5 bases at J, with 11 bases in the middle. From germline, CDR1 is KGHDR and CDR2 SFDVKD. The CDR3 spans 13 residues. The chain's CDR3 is CATSRRDQDTQYF. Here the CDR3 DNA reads TGTGCCACCAGTCGCAGGGACCAAGATACGCAGTATTTT.

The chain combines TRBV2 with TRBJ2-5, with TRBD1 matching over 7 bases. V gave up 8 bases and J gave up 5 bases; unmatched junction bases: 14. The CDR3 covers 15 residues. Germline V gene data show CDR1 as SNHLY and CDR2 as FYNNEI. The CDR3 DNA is TGTGCCAGCGGCCTCGGGACAGTCGGTGGGGAGACCCAGTACTTC. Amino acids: CASGLGTVGGETQYF.

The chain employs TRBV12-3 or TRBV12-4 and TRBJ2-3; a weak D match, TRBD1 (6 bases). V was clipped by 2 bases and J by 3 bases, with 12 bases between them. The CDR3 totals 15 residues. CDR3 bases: TGTGCCAGCAGTTTATGGGGGCAGGGGACAGATACGCAGTATTTT. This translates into CASSLWGQGTDTQYF.